These 15 T cell receptor beta chains were sequenced from one sample in a study of blood T cell repertoires in COVID-19. Here immunoSEQ multiplex PCR was the method, and the copy in TCRdb shows in-frame clones only, minus some. The sample has about 200,000 clones, less than 90% seen once. The sample taken for sequencing was peripheral blood. The receptors were gathered from a woman aged 70-85 years with acute or convalescent COVID-19.

This chain joins TRBV18 and TRBJ2-6, with 9 positions matching TRBD1. The CDR3 is 19 amino acids. V was clipped by 3 bases and J by 0 bases; unmatched bases: 9. Germline CDR1 is KGHSH and CDR2 is LQKENI. CDR3 nucleotide sequence: TGTGCCAGCTCACCTCTTCCGGGACAGGGATCCTCTGGGGCCAACGTCCTGACTTTC. Amino acids: CASSPLPGQGSSGANVLTF.

V gene TRBV5-8 combines with J gene TRBJ2-7, with TRBD1 matching 8 bases. The V segment lost 4 bases and the J segment 2 bases; nucleotides outside the gene matches: 5. The CDR3 loop spans 14 amino acids. Germline V CDR1 and CDR2: SGHTS, YDEGEE. CDR3 sequence: CASSRRQGTYEQYF. CDR3 sequence (DNA): TGTGCCAGCAGCCGGAGACAGGGGACCTACGAGCAGTACTTC.

The rearrangement uses TRBV3-1 (or the pseudogene TRBV3-2) and TRBJ2-5; D may be TRBD1 (6 bases). V was trimmed by 4 bases and J by 4 bases, leaving 7 bases between them. The CDR3 loop spans 12 amino acids. CDR1 and CDR2 from the germline V gene are LGHDT and YNNKEL (reference sequence). CDR3 sequence reads: CASSRGLETQYF. CDR3 bases: TGTGCCAGCAGCCGGGGGCTAGAGACCCAGTACTTC.

The V and J genes are TRBV15 and TRBJ2-5; D may be TRBD2 (5 bases). The CDR3 has 15 residues. V shed 1 base and J shed 5 bases, with 14 bases lying between them. Germline loops: CDR1 LNHNV, CDR2 YYDKDF (reference sequence). CDR3 sequence (DNA): TGTGCCACCAGCAGAGTGGAGGCGGGTTTTGAGACCCAGTACTTC. This codes for CATSRVEAGFETQYF.

J is TRBJ2-6 and V is TRBV18; D is unresolved. V lost 4 bases and J 0 bases, leaving 16 bases between the germline ends. Germline CDR1 reads KGHSH; CDR2 reads LQKENI. The CDR3 has 18 residues. CDR3 coding DNA: TGTGCCAGCTCACGTTTGCCGCCGAACACCTCTGGGGCCAACGTCCTGACTTTC. This sequence encodes CASSRLPPNTSGANVLTF.

This clone was picked up a small number of times. This chain joins TRBV29-1 and TRBJ1-2; 9 nucleotides align to TRBD1. Germline CDR1 is SQVTM and CDR2 is ANQGSEA. This CDR3 contains 13 residues. V gave up 7 bases and J gave up 5 bases; unmatched junction bases: 8. The CDR3 loop is CSAVGDRVYGYTF. As DNA, the CDR3 is TGCAGCGCCGTCGGGGACAGGGTTTATGGCTACACCTTC.

This clone has only a few counts. The chain uses TRBV5-4 and TRBJ2-7; no firm D call. The V and J ends lost 2 bases and 0 bases respectively, with 9 bases between them. From germline, CDR1 is SGHNT and CDR2 YYREEE (reference sequence). This CDR3 contains 14 residues. The CDR3 loop is CASSFVLSSYEQYF. CDR3 sequence (DNA): TGTGCCAGCAGCTTCGTCCTGAGCTCCTACGAGCAGTACTTC.

The V call is TRBV5-4, the J call TRBJ2-3; 9 bases are shared with TRBD2. This CDR3 comprises 15 residues. V dropped 2 bases and J dropped 2; count of bases not matched to a gene: 3. The germline CDR1 and CDR2 sequences are SGHNT and YYREEE (reference sequence). The DNA of the CDR3 is TGTGCCAGCAGCTTAAGCGGGAGGAACACAGATACGCAGTATTTT. Translation gives CASSLSGRNTDTQYF. Based on the CDR3 plus reference TRBV5-4 and TRBJ2-3, the full variable domain is ETGVTQSPTHLIKTRGQQVTLRCSSQSGHNTVSWYQQALGQGPQFIFQYYREEENGRGNFPPRFSGLQFPNYSSELNVNALELDDSALYLCASSLSGRNTDTQYFGPGTRLTVL.

The genes are TRBV5-6 and TRBJ2-7, with 13 bases aligning to TRBD2. Germline V gene sequence: CDR1 SGHDT, CDR2 YYEEEE. With 3 bases clipped from V and 1 base from J, the junction kept 4 bases outside the gene matches. The CDR3 contains 16 residues. This CDR3 reads CASSSLAGGLSYEQYF. Written as DNA, the CDR3 is TGTGCCAGCAGCTCACTAGCGGGGGGGCTTTCCTACGAGCAGTACTTC.

The V call is TRBV15, the J call TRBJ2-6; D unresolved. Germline loops: CDR1 LNHNV, CDR2 YYDKDF (reference sequence). The CDR3 spans 16 residues. V was trimmed by 1 base and J by 1 base, leaving 8 bases between them. CDR3 in amino acids: CATSRGFESGANVLTF. CDR3 bases: TGTGCCACCAGCAGAGGCTTTGAGTCTGGGGCCAACGTCCTGACTTTC.

The V and J genes are TRBV12-3 or TRBV12-4 and TRBJ1-2; TRBD1 might be the D (6 bases). V gave up 5 bases and J gave up 8 bases, with 15 bases separating them. The CDR3 has 13 amino acids. The CDR3 sequence: CASSRTDRTGYTF. CDR3 nucleotides: TGTGCCAGCAGTCGCACCGACAGGACCGGCTACACCTTC.

The chain recombines TRBV12-5 with TRBJ1-5; weak D call: TRBD1 (6 bases). Germline values: CDR1 LGHNT, CDR2 FRNRAP. The CDR3 covers 15 residues. V was trimmed by 2 bases and J by 2 bases, leaving 10 bases between them. CDR3 bases: TGTGCTAGTGGTTTGACAGCAGGGGGCAATCAGCCCCAGCATTTT. It specifies CASGLTAGGNQPQHF.

The chain joins TRBV6-6 to TRBJ2-3; 10 bases match TRBD1. CDR1 is MNHNY and CDR2 is SVGAGI in the germline V gene (reference sequence). The CDR3 consists of 14 residues. Trimming removed 7 bases from V and 3 bases from J; junction bases left unmatched: 4. This CDR3 is CASTGTGVTDTQYF. CDR3 nucleotide sequence: TGTGCCAGCACCGGGACAGGGGTAACAGATACGCAGTATTTT.

The chain is built from TRBV7-9 and TRBJ2-5; the match to TRBD2 covers 8 bases. In germline, CDR1 is SEHNR, CDR2 FQNEAQ (reference sequence). The trim removed 3 bases at V and 2 bases at J, leaving 5 bases unmatched. The CDR3 is 15 amino acids. The CDR3 sequence is CASSFSAGGQETQYF. DNA for the CDR3: TGTGCCAGCAGCTTTTCGGCGGGAGGACAAGAGACCCAGTACTTC.

V is TRBV19 and J is TRBJ2-1; no clear D gene. The CDR3 spans 11 residues. Trimming cost V 4 bases and J 9 bases, with 7 bases left between them. Germline V gene lookup returns CDR1 LNHDA and CDR2 SQIVND (reference sequence). The DNA for the CDR3 is TGTGCCAGTAGTAATTCAGGTGAGCAGTTCTTC. This translates into CASSNSGEQFF.